The source of this T cell receptor (beta chain) is a study of cytomegalovirus exposure and HLA in healthy donors. On the study more broadly: An early data release held tens of millions of unique TCRs from HLA-typed donors.

Trimming took 9 bases from V and 5 from J; bases not matched to a gene: 17. This CDR3 spans 16 amino acids. Germline V CDR1 and CDR2: MDHEN, SYDVKM. Points on this clone: Its target is unknown.

The study ran its PCR with 60 Vbeta and 13 Jbeta primers. Per the authors' pipeline: Later, an analysis found some 80 million unique TCR beta chains, and about 10 million of these were shared. Measured with immunoSEQ multiplex PCR; TCRdb has only the in-frame clones, and not every one. V and J calls and clone size are copied from that table; D and trimming were computed from the DNA. The data hold around 190,000 clones, with around 83% observed a single time. Study-wide points: A prior analysis recorded that most TCR beta V segments were productive about 87% or about 30% of the time.

The receptor was derived from a girl aged 2 to 9 in good health and CMV-seropositive. This sequence joins TRBV28 and TRBJ2-7; TRBD2 agrees at 9 bases. Source material: PBMCs. The CDR3 nucleotides read TGTGCCAGGACGAGCCGCGCGCGGGGGGGTGTCAACGAGCAGTACTTC. Amino acids: CARTSRARGGVNEQYF.